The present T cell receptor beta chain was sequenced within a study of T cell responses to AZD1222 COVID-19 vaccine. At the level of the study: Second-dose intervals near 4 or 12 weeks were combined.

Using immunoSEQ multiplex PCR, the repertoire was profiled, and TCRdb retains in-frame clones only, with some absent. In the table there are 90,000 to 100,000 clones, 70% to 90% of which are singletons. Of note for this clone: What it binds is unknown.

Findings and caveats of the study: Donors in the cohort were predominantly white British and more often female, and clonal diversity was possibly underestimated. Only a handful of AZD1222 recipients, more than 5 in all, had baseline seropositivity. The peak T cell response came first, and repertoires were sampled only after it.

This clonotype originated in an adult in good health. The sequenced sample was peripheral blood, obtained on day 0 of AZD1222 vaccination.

As DNA, the CDR3 is TGTGCCAGCAGTTACTCGAACGGACCAGTTAATTCACCCCTCCACTTT. This sequence encodes CASSYSNGPVNSPLHF. The chain carries TRBV6-5 and TRBJ1-6; no firm D call. Germline V gene data show CDR1 as MNHEY and CDR2 as SVGAGI. The CDR3 length is 16 residues. V lost 0 bases and J 6 bases, leaving 12 bases between the germline ends.